The present TCR beta chain was sequenced within a study of blood T cell repertoires in COVID-19. Study at large: Acute and convalescent COVID-19 samples came from the United States, Italy and Spain. The analysed material was cDNA or gDNA that came from T cells, B-cell-depleted T cells, or PBMCs.

Authors' processing steps: Amplifying reference gene primers gave estimates of nucleated cell counts. The method was immunoSEQ multiplex PCR; TCRdb's version includes in-frame clones alone and lacks a portion of them. That table furnishes V, J and clone size, whereas the DNA furnished D and trimming. The sample holds some 77,000 clones, around 88% seen once. The CDR3 covers 15 residues. V was pared by 7 bases and J by 0 bases, with 14 bases between. The germline CDR1 and CDR2 sequences are LGHDT and YNNKEL (reference sequence). Material: peripheral blood. The chain employs TRBV3-1 (or the pseudogene TRBV3-2) and TRBJ2-3; the D gene is possibly TRBD2 (5 bases). This receptor was identified in a man younger than 45 with acute or convalescent COVID-19. The CDR3 nucleotides read TGTGCCAGCACCTCGTACGGGGAGAGCACAGATACGCAGTATTTT. It encodes CASTSYGESTDTQYF.